The present T cell receptor beta chain was sequenced within a study of T cell responses to AZD1222 COVID-19 vaccine. Study context: The analysis combined second doses at about 4 or about 12 weeks. General observations from the study: When two AZD1222 doses had been given, Spike-specific TCR breadth and depth rose. The reported proportion of spike-specific TCRs targeting unmutated variant regions was nearly half. CD4 TCRs linked to vaccination spanned spike, dominating at 160-218 and 743-854.

Regarding this clone: As yet, its antigen is unknown.

V was pared by 0 bases and J by 6 bases, with 17 bases between. CDR1 and CDR2 (germline): LNHDA, SQIVND (reference sequence). This CDR3 region has 16 residues. Sequencing was performed with immunoSEQ multiplex PCR; in TCRdb, only in-frame clones are kept and a portion is missing. The data hold some 150,000 clones, with 89% observed a single time. The sample was peripheral blood, taken on day 0 of AZD1222 vaccination. The chain is built from TRBV19 and TRBJ1-2, with D possibly TRBD1 on 5 matching bases. The sequence derives from an adult in good health. The DNA of the CDR3 is TGTGCCAGTAGTATAGATCGATTGGGGCTTTACGATGGCTACACCTTC. Translated, it gives CASSIDRLGLYDGYTF.